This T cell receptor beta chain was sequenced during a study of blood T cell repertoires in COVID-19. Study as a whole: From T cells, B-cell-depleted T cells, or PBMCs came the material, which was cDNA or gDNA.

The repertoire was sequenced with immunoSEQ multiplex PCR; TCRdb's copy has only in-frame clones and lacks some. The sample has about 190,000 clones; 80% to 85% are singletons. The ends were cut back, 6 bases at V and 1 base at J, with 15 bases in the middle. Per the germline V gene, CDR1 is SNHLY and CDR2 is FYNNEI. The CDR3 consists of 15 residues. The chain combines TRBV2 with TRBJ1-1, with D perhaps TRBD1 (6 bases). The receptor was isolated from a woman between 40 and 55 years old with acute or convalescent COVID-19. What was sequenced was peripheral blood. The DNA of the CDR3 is TGTGCCAGCAGAAACAGGGAAGTACCGAACACTGAAGCTTTCTTT. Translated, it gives CASRNREVPNTEAFF.